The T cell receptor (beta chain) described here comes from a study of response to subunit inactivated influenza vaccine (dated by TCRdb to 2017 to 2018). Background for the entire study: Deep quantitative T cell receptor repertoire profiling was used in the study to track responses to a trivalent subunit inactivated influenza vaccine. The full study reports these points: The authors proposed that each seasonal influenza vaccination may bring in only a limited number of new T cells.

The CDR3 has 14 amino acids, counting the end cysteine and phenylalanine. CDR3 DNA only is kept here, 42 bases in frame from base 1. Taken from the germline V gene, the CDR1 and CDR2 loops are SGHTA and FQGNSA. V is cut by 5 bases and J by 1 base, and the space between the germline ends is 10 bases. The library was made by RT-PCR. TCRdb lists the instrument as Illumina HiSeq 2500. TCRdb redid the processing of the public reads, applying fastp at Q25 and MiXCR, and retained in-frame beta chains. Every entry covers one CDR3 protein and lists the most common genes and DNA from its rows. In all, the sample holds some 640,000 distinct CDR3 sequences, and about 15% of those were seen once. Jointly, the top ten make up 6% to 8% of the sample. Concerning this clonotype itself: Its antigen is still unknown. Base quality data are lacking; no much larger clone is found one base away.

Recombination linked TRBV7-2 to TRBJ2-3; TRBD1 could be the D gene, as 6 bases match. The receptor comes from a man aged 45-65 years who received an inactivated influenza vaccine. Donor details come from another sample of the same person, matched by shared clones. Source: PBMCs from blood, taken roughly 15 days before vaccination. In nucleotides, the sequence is TGTGCCAGCAGCACAGGGCTGGGCACAGATACGCAGTATTTT. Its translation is CASSTGLGTDTQYF.